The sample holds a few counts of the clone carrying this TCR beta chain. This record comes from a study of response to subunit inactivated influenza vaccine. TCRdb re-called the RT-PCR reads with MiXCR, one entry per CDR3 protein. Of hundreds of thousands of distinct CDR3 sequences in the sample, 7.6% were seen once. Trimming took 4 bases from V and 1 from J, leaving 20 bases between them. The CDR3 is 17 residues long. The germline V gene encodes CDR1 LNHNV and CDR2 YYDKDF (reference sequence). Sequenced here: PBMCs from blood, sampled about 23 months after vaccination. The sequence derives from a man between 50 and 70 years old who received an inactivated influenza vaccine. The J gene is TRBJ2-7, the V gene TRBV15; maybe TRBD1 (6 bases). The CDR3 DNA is TGTGCCACCAGCATGCCGGGACACTCCGTTTATTCCTACGAGCAGTACTTC. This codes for CATSMPGHSVYSYEQYF.